A few counts support the clone carrying this TCR beta chain. Its antigen is undetermined. Ophthalmopathy cases met thresholds of Clinical Activity Score at least 3, NOSPECS grade at least 4 and duration under 3 months. This entry is derived from a study of T cells in Graves' hyperthyroidism and ophthalmopathy. On the study more broadly: The initial diagnosis was the point when peripheral blood was collected, ahead of any treatment.

CDR3 length: 14 residues. V lost 6 bases to trimming and J lost 0 bases; unmatched junction nucleotides: 1. The germline CDR1 and CDR2 sequences are SNHLY and FYNNEI. The investigators amplified TCR beta CDR3 regions from RNA transcripts. First-round RT-PCR targeting the TCR CDR3 was performed with the HTBI primer set. TCRdb used MiXCR to reprocess the multiplex PCR reads, holding one entry per CDR3 protein. This table has approximately 600,000 distinct CDR3 sequences, more than 20% appearing once. Study conclusions and caveats: Ophthalmopathy prediction by the model preceded onset by a median approximately 6.1 months. A 13 V-J signature model discriminated ophthalmopathy versus stable hyperthyroidism.

The clonotype comes from a man under 40 with Graves' ophthalmopathy. The material sequenced was blood. The chain has TRBV2 and TRBJ2-2; TRBD1 matches at 7 bases. CDR3 protein: CASRGQSNTGELFF. The CDR3 DNA follows: TGTGCCAGCAGGGGACAGTCGAACACCGGGGAGCTGTTTTTT.